These T cell receptor beta chains were read from a single sample in a study of blood T cell repertoires in COVID-19. This table comes from immunoSEQ multiplex PCR, and its TCRdb copy is limited to in-frame clones, with some not included. The profile shows 150,000 to 200,000 clones, 88% of them singletons. The sequencing input was PBMCs or T cells enriched from blood (not recorded which). The origin of the receptors is a woman aged 18 to 35 who had recovered from COVID-19. The CDR3 runs from the conserved cysteine through the conserved F or W. Each record gives: J gene, V gene, D gene, clone size, CDR3 protein, CDR3 DNA. The D gene is left open where the match is weak. Not all rows give a size; the values are once, few, many and, for expanded clones, a class.

j_call: TRBJ1-5; v_call: TRBV19; d_call: .; clone_size: .; cdr3_aa: CASSLEHYQPQHF; cdr3_nt: TGTGCCAGTAGTCTTGAACATTATCAGCCCCAGCATTTT
j_call: TRBJ1-1; v_call: TRBV7-9; d_call: .; clone_size: few; cdr3_aa: CASSFGGNTEAFF; cdr3_nt: TGTGCCAGCAGCTTCGGTGGGAACACTGAAGCTTTCTTT
j_call: TRBJ2-3; v_call: TRBV9; d_call: TRBD1; clone_size: .; cdr3_aa: CASTGPGTGAYTQYF; cdr3_nt: TGTGCCAGCACCGGTCCCGGGACAGGGGCATATACGCAGTATTTT
j_call: TRBJ1-1; v_call: TRBV4-1; d_call: TRBD1; clone_size: .; cdr3_aa: CASSQGTGFGAFF; cdr3_nt: TGCGCCAGCAGCCAAGGGACAGGATTCGGAGCTTTCTTT
j_call: TRBJ2-7; v_call: TRBV19; d_call: TRBD1; clone_size: .; cdr3_aa: CASSSDRGRRNEQYF; cdr3_nt: TGTGCCAGTAGTTCCGACAGGGGGCGGCGGAACGAGCAGTACTTC
j_call: TRBJ1-6; v_call: TRBV5-1; d_call: .; clone_size: .; cdr3_aa: CASSLKRDSAPLHF; cdr3_nt: TGCGCCAGCAGCTTAAAACGGGATTCAGCACCCCTCCACTTT
j_call: TRBJ2-5; v_call: TRBV6-5; d_call: TRBD2; clone_size: few; cdr3_aa: CAPSTVAGADKTQYF; cdr3_nt: TGTGCCCCATCAACTGTAGCGGGGGCTGATAAGACCCAGTACTTC
j_call: TRBJ1-2; v_call: TRBV28; d_call: TRBD1; clone_size: once; cdr3_aa: CASSLGQGGYRSYGYTF; cdr3_nt: TGTGCCAGCAGTTTGGGACAGGGCGGCTATAGGAGCTATGGCTACACCTTC
j_call: TRBJ1-2; v_call: TRBV18; d_call: TRBD1; clone_size: few; cdr3_aa: CASSPRQGSDYGYTF; cdr3_nt: TGTGCCAGCTCACCGAGACAGGGGTCAGACTATGGCTACACCTTC
j_call: TRBJ2-7; v_call: TRBV24-1; d_call: TRBD1; clone_size: once; cdr3_aa: CATSDRDRGYEQYF; cdr3_nt: TGTGCCACCAGTGATCGGGACAGGGGCTACGAGCAGTACTTC
j_call: TRBJ2-7; v_call: TRBV5-1; d_call: TRBD2; clone_size: .; cdr3_aa: CASSLGAGAPDEQYF; cdr3_nt: TGCGCCAGCAGCTTAGGAGCGGGAGCGCCCGACGAGCAGTACTTC
j_call: TRBJ1-6; v_call: TRBV7-6; d_call: .; clone_size: .; cdr3_aa: CASSYGGSSPLHF; cdr3_nt: TGTGCCAGCAGCTACGGGGGAAGTTCACCCCTCCACTTT
j_call: TRBJ2-1; v_call: TRBV5-4; d_call: .; clone_size: .; cdr3_aa: CASSLPRNEQFF; cdr3_nt: TGTGCCAGCAGCTTGCCCAGGAATGAGCAGTTCTTC
j_call: TRBJ2-2; v_call: TRBV30; d_call: TRBD2; clone_size: .; cdr3_aa: CAWKSGTNTGELFF; cdr3_nt: TGTGCCTGGAAAAGCGGGACGAACACCGGGGAGCTGTTTTTT
j_call: TRBJ2-5; v_call: TRBV6-5; d_call: .; clone_size: .; cdr3_aa: CASSRLAGMKETQYF; cdr3_nt: TGTGCCAGCAGTCGCCTGGCGGGGATGAAAGAGACCCAGTACTTC
j_call: TRBJ1-3; v_call: TRBV11-3; d_call: .; clone_size: .; cdr3_aa: CASSIPNPTSYSGNTIYF; cdr3_nt: TGTGCCAGCAGCATTCCCAACCCGACATCCTACTCTGGAAACACCATATATTTT
j_call: TRBJ2-1; v_call: TRBV19; d_call: .; clone_size: .; cdr3_aa: CASSIGSNNEQFF; cdr3_nt: TGTGCCAGTAGTATAGGTTCAAACAATGAGCAGTTCTTC
j_call: TRBJ1-4; v_call: TRBV28; d_call: .; clone_size: .; cdr3_aa: CASNSRGYGEGEKLFF; cdr3_nt: TGTGCCAGCAATAGCAGGGGCTACGGAGAGGGGGAAAAACTGTTTTTT
j_call: TRBJ2-7; v_call: TRBV4-1; d_call: .; clone_size: .; cdr3_aa: CASSQVAGESYEQYF; cdr3_nt: TGCGCCAGCAGCCAAGTGGCAGGGGAGTCCTACGAGCAGTACTTC
j_call: TRBJ2-6; v_call: TRBV9; d_call: .; clone_size: .; cdr3_aa: CASSVSVSGANVLTF; cdr3_nt: TGTGCCAGCAGCGTTTCCGTTTCTGGGGCCAACGTCCTGACTTTC
j_call: TRBJ2-5; v_call: TRBV28; d_call: TRBD2; clone_size: .; cdr3_aa: CASESGSLSRGETQYF; cdr3_nt: TGTGCCAGCGAAAGCGGGAGCCTTTCACGAGGAGAGACCCAGTACTTC
j_call: TRBJ1-1; v_call: TRBV19; d_call: .; clone_size: .; cdr3_aa: CASSIIGGTEAFF; cdr3_nt: TGTGCCAGTAGTATCATCGGCGGCACTGAAGCTTTCTTT
j_call: TRBJ2-5; v_call: TRBV11-3; d_call: .; clone_size: .; cdr3_aa: CASSLGLAPFRQETQYF; cdr3_nt: TGTGCCAGCAGCTTAGGGCTAGCTCCGTTCCGGCAAGAGACCCAGTACTTC
j_call: TRBJ1-3; v_call: TRBV2; d_call: TRBD1; clone_size: .; cdr3_aa: CASSDRVSGNTIYF; cdr3_nt: TGTGCCAGCAGCGACAGGGTCTCTGGAAACACCATATATTTT
j_call: TRBJ2-2; v_call: TRBV28; d_call: TRBD2; clone_size: .; cdr3_aa: CASSSPGLAGGRTGELFF; cdr3_nt: TGTGCCAGCAGTTCCCCGGGACTAGCGGGAGGCCGCACCGGGGAGCTGTTTTTT
j_call: TRBJ1-5; v_call: TRBV20-1; d_call: .; clone_size: .; cdr3_aa: CSAVHDVQHF; cdr3_nt: TGCAGTGCTGTACACGATGTCCAGCATTTT
j_call: TRBJ2-1; v_call: TRBV28; d_call: TRBD2; clone_size: .; cdr3_aa: CASRSPTSATHLNNEQFF; cdr3_nt: TGTGCCAGCAGGTCCCCTACTAGCGCGACCCACCTAAACAATGAGCAGTTCTTC
j_call: TRBJ2-7; v_call: TRBV7-2; d_call: TRBD2; clone_size: .; cdr3_aa: CASSMLAGASYEQYF; cdr3_nt: TGTGCCAGCAGCATGTTAGCGGGGGCCTCCTACGAGCAGTACTTC
j_call: TRBJ1-5; v_call: TRBV7-6; d_call: .; clone_size: .; cdr3_aa: CASSLGAGVSNQPQHF; cdr3_nt: TGTGCCAGCAGCTTAGGGGCAGGGGTGAGCAATCAGCCCCAGCATTTT
j_call: TRBJ2-1; v_call: TRBV4-1; d_call: TRBD2; clone_size: .; cdr3_aa: CASREGLGGYNEQFF; cdr3_nt: TGCGCCAGCCGCGAGGGACTAGGGGGCTACAATGAGCAGTTCTTC
j_call: TRBJ1-6; v_call: TRBV25-1; d_call: TRBD1; clone_size: .; cdr3_aa: CASSQTGDNSPLHF; cdr3_nt: TGTGCCAGCAGTCAGACAGGGGATAATTCACCCCTCCACTTT
j_call: TRBJ2-3; v_call: TRBV29-1; d_call: TRBD1; clone_size: few; cdr3_aa: CSVEGQGFADTQYF; cdr3_nt: TGCAGCGTTGAGGGACAGGGGTTCGCAGATACGCAGTATTTT
j_call: TRBJ2-1; v_call: TRBV7-2; d_call: TRBD1; clone_size: once; cdr3_aa: CASSVRTGVGSEQFF; cdr3_nt: TGTGCCAGCAGCGTCCGGACAGGGGTAGGGAGTGAGCAGTTCTTC
j_call: TRBJ1-1; v_call: TRBV3-1/TRBV3-2; d_call: .; clone_size: .; cdr3_aa: CASQVSTRRYDRLNTEAFF; cdr3_nt: TGTGCCAGTCAAGTGTCTACAAGGAGATATGACAGGCTGAACACTGAAGCTTTCTTT
j_call: TRBJ1-3; v_call: TRBV6-5; d_call: .; clone_size: .; cdr3_aa: CASSPTETGGNTIYF; cdr3_nt: TGTGCCAGCAGTCCAACAGAAACAGGGGGAAACACCATATATTTT
j_call: TRBJ2-3; v_call: TRBV13; d_call: TRBD2; clone_size: .; cdr3_aa: CASSLGRSGGGTDTQYF; cdr3_nt: TGTGCCAGCAGCTTAGGCCGCTCGGGGGGGGGCACAGATACGCAGTATTTT
j_call: TRBJ1-2; v_call: TRBV28; d_call: .; clone_size: .; cdr3_aa: CASSKAIEDSWYGYTF; cdr3_nt: TGTGCCAGCAGTAAAGCCATAGAGGACTCTTGGTATGGCTACACCTTC
j_call: TRBJ1-3; v_call: TRBV9; d_call: .; clone_size: once; cdr3_aa: CASSVDPGESGNTIYF; cdr3_nt: TGTGCCAGCAGCGTAGATCCGGGGGAGTCTGGAAACACCATATATTTT
j_call: TRBJ2-7; v_call: TRBV6-1; d_call: .; clone_size: once; cdr3_aa: CASSEHPNSFYEQYF; cdr3_nt: TGTGCCAGCAGTGAACATCCGAACAGTTTCTACGAGCAGTACTTC
j_call: TRBJ1-2; v_call: TRBV10-3; d_call: .; clone_size: .; cdr3_aa: CAIKSGGQPIQYYGYTF; cdr3_nt: TGTGCCATCAAGAGCGGGGGGCAGCCTATACAATACTATGGCTACACCTTC
j_call: TRBJ2-3; v_call: TRBV28; d_call: .; clone_size: .; cdr3_aa: CASSLPQGSGDTDTQYF; cdr3_nt: TGTGCCAGCAGTTTACCCCAAGGTAGCGGAGACACAGATACGCAGTATTTT
j_call: TRBJ2-3; v_call: TRBV6-2/TRBV6-3; d_call: .; clone_size: .; cdr3_aa: CASSDPRTASTDTQYF; cdr3_nt: TGTGCCAGCAGCGACCCTCGGACAGCTAGCACAGATACGCAGTATTTT
j_call: TRBJ2-7; v_call: TRBV10-1; d_call: TRBD2; clone_size: .; cdr3_aa: CASSNPAGGSYEQYF; cdr3_nt: TGCGCCAGCAGTAATCCAGCGGGAGGCTCCTACGAGCAGTACTTC
j_call: TRBJ2-1; v_call: TRBV7-2; d_call: .; clone_size: .; cdr3_aa: CASSFHAGQSYNEQFF; cdr3_nt: TGTGCCAGCAGCTTCCACGCCGGACAGTCCTACAATGAGCAGTTCTTC
j_call: TRBJ2-7; v_call: TRBV4-3; d_call: .; clone_size: .; cdr3_aa: CASSRESGVGSYEQYF; cdr3_nt: TGCGCCAGCAGCCGAGAGAGCGGAGTTGGGTCCTACGAGCAGTACTTC
j_call: TRBJ2-3; v_call: TRBV6-2/TRBV6-3; d_call: .; clone_size: .; cdr3_aa: CASSYDRDTDTQYF; cdr3_nt: TGTGCCAGCAGTTACGACAGAGACACAGATACGCAGTATTTT
j_call: TRBJ1-2; v_call: TRBV5-1; d_call: TRBD1; clone_size: .; cdr3_aa: CASSLGQGAYGYTF; cdr3_nt: TGCGCCAGCAGCTTGGGACAGGGCGCCTATGGCTACACCTTC
j_call: TRBJ2-3; v_call: TRBV7-8; d_call: TRBD2; clone_size: .; cdr3_aa: CASSLIGLAGSTDTQYF; cdr3_nt: TGTGCCAGCAGCCTTATCGGACTAGCGGGAAGCACAGATACGCAGTATTTT
j_call: TRBJ1-3; v_call: TRBV7-6; d_call: .; clone_size: .; cdr3_aa: CASSLDRPGRSGNTIYF; cdr3_nt: TGTGCCAGCAGCTTAGATCGCCCAGGCCGCTCTGGAAACACCATATATTTT
j_call: TRBJ1-5; v_call: TRBV20-1; d_call: TRBD1; clone_size: few; cdr3_aa: CSASPSDRGYQPQHF; cdr3_nt: TGCAGTGCTAGTCCGTCGGACAGGGGTTATCAGCCCCAGCATTTT
j_call: TRBJ1-6; v_call: TRBV6-5; d_call: TRBD1; clone_size: .; cdr3_aa: CASRGQGGAPLHF; cdr3_nt: TGTGCCAGCAGAGGACAGGGAGGTGCACCCCTCCACTTT
j_call: TRBJ2-7; v_call: TRBV5-6; d_call: .; clone_size: .; cdr3_aa: CASSLLYLDEQYF; cdr3_nt: TGTGCCAGCAGCTTGCTCTACCTGGACGAGCAGTACTTC
j_call: TRBJ2-6; v_call: TRBV29-1; d_call: .; clone_size: .; cdr3_aa: CSVGGHSGANVLTF; cdr3_nt: TGCAGCGTTGGCGGTCACTCTGGGGCCAACGTCCTGACTTTC
j_call: TRBJ2-2; v_call: TRBV3-1/TRBV3-2; d_call: .; clone_size: .; cdr3_aa: CASSQDTGTSNTGELFF; cdr3_nt: TGTGCCAGCAGCCAAGACACCGGGACTTCTAACACCGGGGAGCTGTTTTTT
j_call: TRBJ1-1; v_call: TRBV28; d_call: .; clone_size: .; cdr3_aa: CASSLEQANTEAFF; cdr3_nt: TGTGCCAGCAGCCTCGAACAGGCGAACACTGAAGCTTTCTTT
j_call: TRBJ1-2; v_call: TRBV13; d_call: .; clone_size: .; cdr3_aa: CASSLDNRARAF; cdr3_nt: TGTGCCAGCAGCTTAGACAACAGGGCCCGCGCCTTC
j_call: TRBJ2-3; v_call: TRBV4-1; d_call: .; clone_size: .; cdr3_aa: CASSQDTGMADTQYF; cdr3_nt: TGCGCCAGCAGCCAAGATACGGGGATGGCAGATACGCAGTATTTT